The clone carrying this T cell receptor (beta chain) was seen just once. Antigen unknown. Because the CDR3 is missing its conserved closing phenylalanine or tryptophan, this is likely a read error. The data originate from a study of OX40 agonist ivuxolimab in advanced cancers. Study details: Enrollees could have had prior anti-PD-1, anti-PD-L1 or anti-CTLA-4 therapy, which over 35% had received.

This CDR3 spans 15 amino acids. Trimming left V 5 bases short and J 6 bases short, with 19 bases between. Germline loops: CDR1 SEHNR, CDR2 FQNEAQ (reference sequence). Points from the study as a whole: Certain nonresponding patients likewise had low normalized T-cell clonal expansion.

Clones were sequenced by immunoSEQ multiplex PCR, and TCRdb holds only the in-frame ones, with some missing. The repertoire holds tens of thousands of clones, with around nine tenths as singletons. This clonotype originated in an adult with an advanced solid tumor such as melanoma, head and neck, liver or kidney cancer. This rearrangement joins TRBV7-9 to TRBJ1-2; D may be TRBD1 (5 bases). The sample here was CD4+ or CD8+ T cells sorted from blood, taken in a trial of the OX40 agonist ivuxolimab. CDR3 sequence (DNA): TGTGCCAGCAGCGTGTTAGTCGGGGCGCGGGATGGCTACACCCTC. Translated, it gives CASSVLVGARDGYTL.